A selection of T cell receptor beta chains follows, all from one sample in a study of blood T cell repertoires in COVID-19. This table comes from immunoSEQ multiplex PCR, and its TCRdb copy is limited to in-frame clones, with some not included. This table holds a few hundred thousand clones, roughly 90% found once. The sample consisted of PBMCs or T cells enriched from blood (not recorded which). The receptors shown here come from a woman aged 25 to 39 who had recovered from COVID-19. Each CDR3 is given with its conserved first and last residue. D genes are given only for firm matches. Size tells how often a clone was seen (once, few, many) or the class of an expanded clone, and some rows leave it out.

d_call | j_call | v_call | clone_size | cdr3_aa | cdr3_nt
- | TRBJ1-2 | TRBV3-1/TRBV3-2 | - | CASSQGAGAPRGTF | TGTGCCAGCAGCCAAGGGGCAGGGGCCCCTCGCGGAACCTTC
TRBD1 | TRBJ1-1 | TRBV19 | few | CASIEGAAGSTEAFF | TGTGCCAGTATCGAGGGGGCGGCCGGTAGCACTGAAGCTTTCTTT
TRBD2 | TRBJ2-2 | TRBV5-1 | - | CASIPTSGGRTGELFF | TGCGCCAGCATACCGACTAGCGGGGGCCGGACCGGGGAGCTGTTTTTT
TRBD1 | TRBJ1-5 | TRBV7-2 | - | CASSLGTGGYQPQHF | TGTGCCAGCAGCCTAGGAACAGGGGGATATCAGCCCCAGCATTTT
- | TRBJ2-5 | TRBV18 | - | CASSPSHSKETQYF | TGTGCCAGCTCACCGAGTCACTCTAAAGAGACCCAGTACTTC
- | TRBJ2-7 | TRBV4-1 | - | CASSPLDFYEQYF | TGCGCCAGCAGCCCCTTGGACTTTTACGAGCAGTACTTC
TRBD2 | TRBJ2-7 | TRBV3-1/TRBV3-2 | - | CASSQSSGSSYEQYF | TGTGCCAGCAGCCAAAGTAGCGGGAGCTCCTACGAGCAGTACTTC
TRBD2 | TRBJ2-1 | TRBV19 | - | CASSIDGGGYNEQFF | TGTGCCAGTAGTATTGACGGGGGGGGCTACAATGAGCAGTTCTTC
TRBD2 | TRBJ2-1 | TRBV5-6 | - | CASSFGLAGSYEQFF | TGTGCCAGCAGCTTCGGACTAGCGGGAAGCTATGAGCAGTTCTTC
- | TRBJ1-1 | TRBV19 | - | CASILRGQNTEAFF | TGTGCCAGTATTTTGAGAGGGCAGAACACTGAAGCTTTCTTT
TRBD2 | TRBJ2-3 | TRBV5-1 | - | CASSLVAGGTDTQYF | TGCGCCAGCAGCTTAGTAGCGGGAGGAACAGATACGCAGTATTTT
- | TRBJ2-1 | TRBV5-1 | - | CASSSLRGRDYSYNEQFF | TGCGCCAGCAGCTCCCTGCGGGGCCGCGATTACTCCTACAATGAGCAGTTCTTC
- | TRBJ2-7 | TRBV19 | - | CASSTSVSYEQYF | TGTGCCAGTAGTACTAGCGTTTCCTACGAGCAGTACTTC
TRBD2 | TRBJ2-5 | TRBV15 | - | CATSRDTAGGGETQYF | TGTGCCACCAGCAGAGATACGGCGGGAGGGGGGGAGACCCAGTACTTC
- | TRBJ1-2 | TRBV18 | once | CASSPPRQGYGYTF | TGTGCCAGCTCACCACCCAGGCAGGGCTATGGCTACACCTTC
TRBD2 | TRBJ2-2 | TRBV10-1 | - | CASSESGGSTGELFF | TGCGCCAGCAGTGAGTCCGGGGGGAGCACCGGGGAGCTGTTTTTT
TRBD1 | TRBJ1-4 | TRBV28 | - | CASSLGQVTFF | TGTGCCAGCAGTTTAGGACAGGTTACGTTTTTT
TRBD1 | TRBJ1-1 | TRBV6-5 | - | CASTLTGGNTEAFF | TGTGCCAGCACCCTGACAGGGGGGAACACTGAAGCTTTCTTT
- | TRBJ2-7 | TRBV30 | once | CAWSGGAYEQYF | TGTGCCTGGAGCGGGGGAGCCTACGAGCAGTACTTC
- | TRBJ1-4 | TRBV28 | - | CASSSSGATNEKLFF | TGTGCCAGCAGTTCCTCAGGGGCAACTAATGAAAAACTGTTTTTT
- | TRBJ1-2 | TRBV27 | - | CASSLHPPEYNYGYTF | TGTGCCAGCAGTTTACACCCCCCAGAATATAACTATGGCTACACCTTC
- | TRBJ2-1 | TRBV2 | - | CASIPGELNEQFF | TGTGCCAGCATTCCGGGAGAGTTAAATGAGCAGTTCTTC
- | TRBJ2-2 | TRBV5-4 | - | CASSFRDTHTGELFF | TGTGCCAGCAGCTTCCGGGACACCCACACCGGGGAGCTGTTTTTT
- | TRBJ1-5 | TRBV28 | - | CASSSPGEGNQPQHF | TGTGCCAGCAGTTCCCCCGGGGAAGGCAATCAGCCCCAGCATTTT
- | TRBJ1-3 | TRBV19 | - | CASSQGHSGNTIYF | TGTGCCAGTTCACAGGGCCACTCTGGAAACACCATATATTTT
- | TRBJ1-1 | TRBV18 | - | CASSPAGTEAFF | TGTGCCAGCTCACCCGCCGGCACTGAAGCTTTCTTT